The 16 T cell receptor beta chains below all came from one sample that was sequenced in a study of blood T cell repertoires in COVID-19. Only in-frame clones appear in the TCRdb table, and some are missing; sequencing was by immunoSEQ multiplex PCR. The sample lists 150,000 to 200,000 clones; more than 75% were seen once. Sequenced material: peripheral blood. These receptors all come from a woman aged 18-29 years who had recovered from COVID-19.

The chain has TRBV6-2 or TRBV6-3 and TRBJ2-7; 9 bases match TRBD2. V trimming: 2 bases; J trimming: 1 base; junction bases outside the gene matches: 6. From germline, CDR1 is MNHEY and CDR2 SVGEGT. The CDR3 extends over 16 amino acids. CDR3 nucleotides: TGTGCCAGCAGTTACCAAACTAGCGGGTCGTCCTACGAGCAGTACGTC. It codes for CASSYQTSGSSYEQYV.

The rearrangement uses TRBV3-1 (or the pseudogene TRBV3-2) and TRBJ1-6, with TRBD1 as a possible D gene (5 bases). Deletions cut 4 bases from V and 5 bases from J, with 12 bases between. The CDR3 is 15 amino acids. Germline V gene data show CDR1 as LGHDT and CDR2 as YNNKEL (reference sequence). The CDR3 sequence: CASSLRGRDNSPLHF. CDR3 sequence (DNA): TGTGCCAGCAGCCTAAGGGGTCGGGATAATTCACCCCTCCACTTT.

CDR3 sequence reads: CASSLPDRVGTEAFF. The CDR3 DNA reads as TGTGCCAGCAGCCTCCCCGACAGGGTTGGCACTGAAGCTTTCTTT. The chain joins TRBV3-1 (or the pseudogene TRBV3-2) to TRBJ1-1, with TRBD1 matching 7 bases. The junction had 9 bases not matched to a gene; V was cut back by 4 bases and J by 4 bases. Germline V CDR1 and CDR2: LGHDT, YNNKEL (reference sequence). The CDR3 has 15 amino acids.

V and J are TRBV2 and TRBJ2-7, with a tentative D call TRBD1 (6 bases). Germline V gene lookup returns CDR1 SNHLY and CDR2 FYNNEI. Deletions cut 8 bases from V and 1 base from J, with 18 bases between. The CDR3 is 15 residues long. The CDR3: CASGQGPSTSYEQYV. The CDR3 bases are TGTGCCAGCGGGCAGGGGCCCTCTACTTCCTACGAGCAGTACGTC.

The rearrangement links TRBV9 to TRBJ2-6; D is unresolved. V dropped 3 bases and J dropped 1 base, with 2 bases sitting between them. CDR3 length: 13 amino acids. The V gene's germline CDR1 is SGDLS and CDR2 YYNGEE. CDR3 in amino acids: CASSASGANVLTF. In DNA form, the CDR3 reads TGTGCCAGCAGCGCATCTGGGGCCAACGTCCTGACTTTC.

The chain combines TRBV29-1 with TRBJ1-2; D is uncertain. The CDR3 is 13 residues long. Trimming stripped 4 bases from V and 0 bases from J, with 9 bases between. Germline V gene data show CDR1 as SQVTM and CDR2 as ANQGSEA. The CDR3 nucleotides are TGCAGCGTTGGGGCAGCAGCTAACTATGGCTACACCTTC. Translating gives CSVGAAANYGYTF.

The chain uses TRBV6-2 or TRBV6-3 and TRBJ1-3; no clear D. This CDR3 is 15 amino acids long. CDR1 and CDR2 (germline): MNHEY, SVGEGT. V lost 2 bases and J lost 0, with 8 bases in between. Here the CDR3 DNA reads TGTGCCAGCAGTTACAGCCGATTCTCTGGAAACACCATATATTTT. This translates into CASSYSRFSGNTIYF.

The J gene is TRBJ1-2, the V gene TRBV9; 8 positions agree with TRBD1. Germline CDR1 reads SGDLS; CDR2 reads YYNGEE. CDR3 length equals 15 residues. Losses at the gene ends were 3 bases for V and 8 bases for J; bases not matched to a gene: 12. The CDR3: CASSATQQGVEGYTF. The CDR3 DNA sequence: TGTGCCAGCAGCGCAACGCAACAGGGGGTGGAAGGCTACACCTTC.

The chain uses TRBV5-1 and TRBJ2-5, with TRBD1 matching over 9 bases. With V trimmed by 1 base and J by 5 bases, 3 bases remained unmatched. CDR1 and CDR2 (germline): SGHRS, YFSETQ. The CDR3 is 14 residues long. The CDR3 DNA sequence: TGCGCCAGCAGCTTGACAGGGGGCCGGGAGACCCAGTACTTC. This translates into CASSLTGGRETQYF.

The chain combines TRBV7-3 with TRBJ2-2; TRBD1 might be the D (6 bases). Germline assignment: CDR1 SGHTA and CDR2 FQGTGA. The CDR3 length is 12 residues. V dropped 4 bases and J dropped 10 bases, with 10 bases sitting between them. The CDR3 nucleotides read TGTGCCAGCAGCTACTCAGGGGAGGAGCTGTTTTTT. Its translation is CASSYSGEELFF. Complete variable domain (other parts from reference TRBV7-3 and TRBJ2-2): GAGVSQTPSNKVTEKGKYVELRCDPISGHTALYWYRQSLGQGPEFLIYFQGTGAADDSGLPNDRFFAVRPEGSVSTLKIQRTERGDSAVYLCASSYSGEELFFGEGSRLTVL.

This sequence joins TRBV4-2 and TRBJ2-5, with D perhaps matching TRBD2 (5 bases). V was shortened by 0 bases and J by 2 bases, with 16 bases between the two germline ends. Germline loops: CDR1 LGHNA, CDR2 YNFKEQ. The CDR3 extends over 17 amino acids. The CDR3 DNA sequence: TGTGCCAGCAGCCAAGATCTCCTTGCGGGTTCGCAAGAGACCCAGTACTTC. Protein: CASSQDLLAGSQETQYF.

This clone was seen once. V usage is TRBV3-1 (or the pseudogene TRBV3-2) and J usage is TRBJ2-2, with 10 bases lining up with TRBD1. This CDR3 has 17 residues. J lost 5 bases, V lost 4 bases, and 10 bases had no gene match. Germline-derived CDR1 and CDR2 are LGHDT and YNNKEL (reference sequence). CDR3 protein: CASSRGQGIVATGELFF. DNA of the CDR3: TGTGCCAGCAGCCGGGGACAGGGGATCGTCGCAACCGGGGAGCTGTTTTTT.

As concerns this clone: A junction boundary mismatches the germline segment, possibly from a read error. V is TRBV28 and J is TRBJ1-4; 7 nucleotides align to TRBD1. This CDR3 is built from 11 residues. Per the germline V gene, CDR1 is MDHEN and CDR2 is SYDVKM. The CDR3 DNA reads as TGTGCCAGCAGCCAGGATGACAGGGCCGATTTT. It specifies CASSQDDRADF.

V and J are TRBV3-1 (or the pseudogene TRBV3-2) and TRBJ2-7, with no clear D. Germline V gene data show CDR1 as LGHDT and CDR2 as YNNKEL (reference sequence). V was pared by 2 bases and J by 1 base, with 3 bases between. CDR3 length equals 12 residues. The CDR3, as DNA: TGTGCCAGCAGCCAACGTTCCTACGAGCAGTACTTC. Amino acid sequence: CASSQRSYEQYF.

This chain's CDR3 is CASMFSGRPKETQYF. The CDR3 DNA is TGTGCCAGCATGTTCAGCGGGAGACCGAAAGAGACCCAGTACTTC. This sequence joins TRBV21-1 and TRBJ2-5; the D call TRBD2 from the table was never checked on the DNA. TRBV21-1 is recorded as a pseudogene. The CDR3 spans 15 residues.

The chain links TRBV6-5 to TRBJ1-1; 8 bases map to TRBD1. There are 15 residues in the CDR3. After removal of 2 bases from V and 3 bases from J, the junction contained 5 bases not matched to a gene. Germline V lookup: CDR1 MNHEY, CDR2 SVGAGI. In nucleotides, the CDR3 is TGTGCCAGCAGTTACGGGGGACAGGCCGACACTGAAGCTTTCTTT. This gives the protein CASSYGGQADTEAFF.